This TCR beta chain was sequenced in a study of T-cell reconstitution after alpha-beta-depleted transplantation in children. Germline assignment: CDR1 MNHEY and CDR2 SVGAGI. This CDR3 region has 17 residues. After removal of 4 bases from V and 5 bases from J, the junction contained 15 bases not matched to a gene. Study results and caveats: High day-60 TCRbeta diversity in some patients came from surviving recipient T cells and thymic progenitors. The origin of alpha-beta T cells about two months after transplant was reportedly several hundred expanded graft clones. T-cell numbers and diversity one year post-transplant derived largely from freshly generated T cells.

A word on this clonotype: Its antigen is not identified.

Unique molecular identifiers were incorporated during preparation of the TCRbeta library. One entry per CDR3 protein results from TCRdb running MiXCR on the PCR reads. There are some 830,000 distinct CDR3 sequences in the sample; 15% to 20% occur only once, and roughly 5% lies in the top ten. The receptor was isolated from a male patient younger than 18 who had a stem cell transplant for acute lymphoblastic leukemia, so the T cells may come from the graft donor. The chain combines TRBV6-5 with TRBJ1-1; 8 positions match TRBD1. The sample was PBMCs, mostly from graft donor cells, taken 360 days after TCRalphabeta/CD19-depleted stem cell transplant. The CDR3 spells CASSSIPPGQADTEAFF. In DNA form, the CDR3 reads TGTGCCAGCAGTTCAATACCGCCGGGACAGGCAGATACTGAAGCTTTCTTT.